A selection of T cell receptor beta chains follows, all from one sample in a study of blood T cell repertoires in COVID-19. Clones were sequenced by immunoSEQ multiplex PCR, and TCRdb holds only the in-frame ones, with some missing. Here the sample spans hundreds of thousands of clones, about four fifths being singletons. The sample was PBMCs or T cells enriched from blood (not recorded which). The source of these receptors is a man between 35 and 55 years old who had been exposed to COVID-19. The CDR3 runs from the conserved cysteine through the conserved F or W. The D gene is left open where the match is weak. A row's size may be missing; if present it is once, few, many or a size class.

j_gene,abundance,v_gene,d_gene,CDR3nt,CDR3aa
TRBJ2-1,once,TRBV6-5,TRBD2,TGTGCCAGCAGTTTTTTGGGGACTAGCGGGAGCTATGAGCAGTTCTTC,CASSFLGTSGSYEQFF
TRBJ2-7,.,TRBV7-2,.,TGTGCCAGCAGAAACTACCTAGTTGCGGAACGGCCCTACGAGCAGTACTTC,CASRNYLVAERPYEQYF
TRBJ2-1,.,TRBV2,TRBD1,TGTGCCAGCAGCTCCGGGACAGCAATCCAGTTCTTC,CASSSGTAIQFF
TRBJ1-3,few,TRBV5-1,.,TGCGCCAGCAGCTTGGTGGCAGGGGGAAACACCATATATTTT,CASSLVAGGNTIYF
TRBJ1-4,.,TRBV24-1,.,TGTGCCACCAGTGATTTCCGAACAGGCAGGGGACTGTTTTTT,CATSDFRTGRGLFF
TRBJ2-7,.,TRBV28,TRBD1,TGTGCCAGCAGTTTGCCGGGGACAGGGATACACGAGCAGTACTTC,CASSLPGTGIHEQYF
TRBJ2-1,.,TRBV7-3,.,TGTGCCAGCAGCTTAAAACCTCCCCAAACAGCTAACAATGAGCAGTTCTTC,CASSLKPPQTANNEQFF
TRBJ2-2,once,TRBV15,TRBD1,TGTGCCACCAGCAGAGGGCCGAGCAGGGGGACCGGGGAGCTGTTTTTT,CATSRGPSRGTGELFF
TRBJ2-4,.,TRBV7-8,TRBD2,TGTGCCAGCAGCCCGACACTAGCGGGAGGGCCATACATTCAGTACTTC,CASSPTLAGGPYIQYF
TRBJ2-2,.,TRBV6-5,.,TGTGCCAGCATGGCGGGGACGACCACCGGGGAGCTGTTTTTT,CASMAGTTTGELFF
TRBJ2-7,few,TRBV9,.,TGTGCCAGCAGCGCCACGGCGGGTTACGAGCAGTACTTC,CASSATAGYEQYF
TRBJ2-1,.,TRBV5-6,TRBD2,TGTGCCAGCAGCTTAGGACTAGCGGAAAGGAAGTTCTTC,CASSLGLAERKFF
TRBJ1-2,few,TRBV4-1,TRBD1,TGCGCCAGCAGCCAGGAAACAGGGGGCTATGGCTACACCTTC,CASSQETGGYGYTF
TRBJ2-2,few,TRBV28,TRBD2,TGTGCCAGCAGCGCAGGGGCGCCTCGTAAGCGGGAGTGGGCCGGGGAGCTGTTTTTT,CASSAGAPRKREWAGELFF
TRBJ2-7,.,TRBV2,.,TGTGCCAGCAGTCCCGAGCCGTACGAGCAGTACTTC,CASSPEPYEQYF
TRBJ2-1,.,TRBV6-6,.,TGTGCCAGCAGCCCGGGGACATACAATGAGCAGTTCTTC,CASSPGTYNEQFF
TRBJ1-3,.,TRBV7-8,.,TGTGCCAGCAGCTTAGCCAGACAGGCCCTCTCTGGAAACACCATATATTTT,CASSLARQALSGNTIYF
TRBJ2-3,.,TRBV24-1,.,TGTGCCACCAGGCCGGGCGGGTACACAGATACGCAGTATTTT,CATRPGGYTDTQYF
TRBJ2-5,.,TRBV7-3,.,TGTGCCAGCAGCGCGCACCCGGGCCTCGGAGGAGAGACCCAGTACTTC,CASSAHPGLGGETQYF
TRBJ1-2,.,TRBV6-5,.,TGTGCCACCGACGGACAGCCCGGCGGCGGCTACACCTTC,CATDGQPGGGYTF
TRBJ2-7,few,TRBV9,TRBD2,TGTGCCAGCAGCGCCGCTAGCGGATCCTACGAGCAGTACTTC,CASSAASGSYEQYF
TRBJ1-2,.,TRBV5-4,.,TGTGCCAGCAGCTTGGACGGTAACTATGGCTACACCTTC,CASSLDGNYGYTF
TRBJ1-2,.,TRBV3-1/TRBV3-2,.,TGTGCCAGCAGCCAACGCGCCGATGGCTACACCTTC,CASSQRADGYTF
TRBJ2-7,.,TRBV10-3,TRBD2,TGTGCCGCCTCCCCCTCTAGCGGAAGGGGCTACGAGCAGTACTTC,CAASPSSGRGYEQYF
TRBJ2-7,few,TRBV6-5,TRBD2,TGTGCCAGCAGTTATACTAGCGGGAGTTACCACGAGCAGTACTTC,CASSYTSGSYHEQYF
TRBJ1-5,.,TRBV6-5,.,TGTGCCAGCAATCCGGCGGGCAATCAGCCCCAGCATTTT,CASNPAGNQPQHF
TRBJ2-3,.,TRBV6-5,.,TGTGCCAGCAGTAATATAGCAGCAGATACGCAGTATTTT,CASSNIAADTQYF
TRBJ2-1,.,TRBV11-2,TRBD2,TGTGCCAGCAGCCGAACAGGCCTAGCGGGTCAAATATACAATGAGCAGTTCTTC,CASSRTGLAGQIYNEQFF
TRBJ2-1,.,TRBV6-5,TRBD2,TGTGCCAGCAGCCCAACTAGCGTCGAGCAGTTCTTC,CASSPTSVEQFF
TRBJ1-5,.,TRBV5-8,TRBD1,TGTGCCAGCAGCGCAGGACAGGGCTTTCAGCCCCAGCATTTT,CASSAGQGFQPQHF
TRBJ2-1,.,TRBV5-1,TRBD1,TGCGCCAGCAGCTTGGAAGGGGGCCTAACTTTGCCGTTCTTC,CASSLEGGLTLPFF
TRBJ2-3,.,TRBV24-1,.,TGTGCCACCCGGGGAGACACAGATACGCAGTATTTT,CATRGDTDTQYF
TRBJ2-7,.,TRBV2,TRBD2,TGTGCCAGCAGACTAGCGGAATACGAGCAGTACTTC,CASRLAEYEQYF
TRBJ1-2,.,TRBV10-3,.,TGTGCCATCAGTCCATGGACAGCAAACTATGGCTACACCTTC,CAISPWTANYGYTF
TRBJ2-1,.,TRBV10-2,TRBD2,TGCGCCAGCAGGGAGGCGGGAGGGATCGCCAATGAGCAGTTCTTC,CASREAGGIANEQFF
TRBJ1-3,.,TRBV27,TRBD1,TGTGCCAGCAGTCCTGGGACAGGGGGAAACACCATATATTTT,CASSPGTGGNTIYF
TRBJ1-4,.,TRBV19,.,TGTGCCAGTAGTATTTGGATAGGGGCGCCCGCAACTAATGAAAAACTGTTTTTT,CASSIWIGAPATNEKLFF
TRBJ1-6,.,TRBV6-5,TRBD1,TGTGCCAGCAGGACGACAGGGGTTGGTTCACCCCTCCACTTT,CASRTTGVGSPLHF
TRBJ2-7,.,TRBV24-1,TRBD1,TGTGCCACCAGTGATACCCAGGGGGCTAGGCAGTACTTC,CATSDTQGARQYF
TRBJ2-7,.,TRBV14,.,TGTGCCAGCAGCCTTATCGCCTACGAGCAGTACTTC,CASSLIAYEQYF
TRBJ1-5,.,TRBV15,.,TGTGCCACCAGCAGGCAGTACAATCAGCCCCAGCATTTT,CATSRQYNQPQHF
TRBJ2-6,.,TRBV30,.,TGTGCCTGGAGTGGCCGGGGAGACTCTGGGGCCAACGTCCTGACTTTC,CAWSGRGDSGANVLTF
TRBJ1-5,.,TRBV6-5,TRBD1,TGTGCCAGCAGCCGGGACAGGACCGACAATCAGCCCCAGCATTTT,CASSRDRTDNQPQHF
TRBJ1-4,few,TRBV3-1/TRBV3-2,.,TGTGCCAGCAGCCGACAGGTTACTAATGAAAAACTGTTTTTT,CASSRQVTNEKLFF
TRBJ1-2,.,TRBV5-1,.,TGCGCCAGCAGCTTGGCTGATTCGCGGGGCTACACCTTC,CASSLADSRGYTF
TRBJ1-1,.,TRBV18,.,TGTGCCAGCTCACAAACAGGTCCTGAAGCTTTCTTT,CASSQTGPEAFF